These 9 T cell receptor beta chains share one sample of origin, sequenced in a study of cytomegalovirus exposure and HLA in healthy donors. PCR employed 60 Vbeta and 13 Jbeta primers. Assay: immunoSEQ multiplex PCR; the TCRdb copy retains only in-frame clones and omits some. The repertoire includes about 140,000 clones, approximately 83% of them detected once, and 3.1% sits in the top ten. The sequencing input was PBMCs. The receptors were gathered from a male donor in good health and CMV-seronegative.

This chain connects TRBV27 to TRBJ2-5; TRBD2 might be the D (6 bases). V was pared by 6 bases and J by 2 bases, with 7 bases between. This CDR3 comprises 12 residues. Looked up from germline, CDR1 is MNHEY and CDR2 is SMNVEV (reference sequence). The CDR3 protein is CASRTRQETQYF. As DNA, the CDR3 is TGTGCCAGCAGGACTAGGCAAGAGACCCAGTACTTC.

This clone appeared once. The genes are TRBV6-5 and TRBJ1-5; D gene ambiguous. The CDR3 totals 14 residues. Germline CDR1 and CDR2: MNHEY and SVGAGI. V was clipped by 3 bases and J by 0 bases, with 6 bases between them. Written as DNA, the CDR3 is TGTGCCAGCAGTTATAGCCGTAGCAATCAGCCCCAGCATTTT. Translating it yields CASSYSRSNQPQHF.

The chain links TRBV7-2 to TRBJ2-3, with 11 positions matching TRBD2. V lost 5 bases to trimming and J lost 2 bases; unmatched junction nucleotides: 6. This CDR3 is 16 amino acids long. The germline CDR1 and CDR2 sequences are SGHTA and FQGNSA. CDR3 amino acids: CASSVSGGGFTDTQYF. Written as DNA, the CDR3 is TGTGCCAGCAGCGTTAGCGGGGGGGGCTTCACAGATACGCAGTATTTT.

The chain carries TRBV5-4 and TRBJ2-2; 14 bases are a match to TRBD2. V shed 3 bases, J shed 5 bases, and the junction held 6 bases outside the gene matches. This CDR3 comprises 17 residues. CDR1 SGHNT and CDR2 YYREEE come from the germline V gene (reference sequence). CDR3 in amino acids: CASSSPGLAGVTGELFF. The CDR3 DNA follows: TGTGCCAGCAGCTCGCCGGGACTAGCGGGAGTAACCGGGGAGCTGTTTTTT. Combining the CDR3 with reference TRBV5-4 and TRBJ2-2 gives the whole variable domain ETGVTQSPTHLIKTRGQQVTLRCSSQSGHNTVSWYQQALGQGPQFIFQYYREEENGRGNFPPRFSGLQFPNYSSELNVNALELDDSALYLCASSSPGLAGVTGELFFGEGSRLTVL.

The J gene is TRBJ1-2, the V gene TRBV29-1; D is perhaps TRBD1 (5 bases). CDR1 is SQVTM, CDR2 ANQGSEA, per germline. The length of the CDR3 is 15 residues. The ends were cut back, 4 bases at V and 3 bases at J, with 18 bases in the middle. The CDR3 loop is CSVGTPAGRDYGYTF. The CDR3 nucleotides are TGCAGCGTTGGGACCCCCGCAGGGCGAGACTATGGCTACACCTTC.

This chain connects TRBV7-8 to TRBJ2-7; possibly TRBD1 for D (5 bases). Germline CDR1 and CDR2: SGHVS and FQNEAQ. This CDR3 is built from 13 residues. The V end lost 5 bases, the J end lost 3 bases, and 11 bases lay between the germline ends. The CDR3 protein is CASSNDRNYEQYF. CDR3 in DNA: TGTGCCAGCAGCAACGACAGAAACTACGAGCAGTACTTC. The full variable domain, its missing parts supplied by reference TRBV7-8 and TRBJ2-7, is GAGVSQSPRYKVAKRGQDVALRCDPISGHVSLFWYQQALGQGPEFLTYFQNEAQLDKSGLPSDRFFAERPEGSVSTLKIQRTQQEDSAVYLCASSNDRNYEQYFGPGTRLTVT.

The CDR3 bases are TGCGCCAGCAGCCTATATGGACTAGCAGCCGATACGCAGTATTTT. Translation gives CASSLYGLAADTQYF. The rearrangement joins TRBV4-3 to TRBJ2-3; 8 bases agree with TRBD2. This CDR3 spans 15 amino acids. Germline V CDR1 and CDR2: LGHNA, YSLEER. V lost 4 bases to trimming and J lost 6 bases; unmatched junction nucleotides: 9.

The V gene is TRBV15, the J gene TRBJ2-7, with 8 positions matching TRBD1. This CDR3 has 16 residues. V was clipped by 5 bases and J by 1 base; unmatched bases: 10. Germline V CDR1 and CDR2: LNHNV, YYDKDF (reference sequence). CDR3 sequence: CATSGSNRGESYEQYF. In DNA, the CDR3 is TGTGCCACCAGCGGATCTAACAGGGGGGAATCCTACGAGCAGTACTTC.

This rearrangement joins TRBV7-2 to TRBJ2-3; 9 bases match TRBD2. J lost 5 bases, V lost 3 bases, and 6 bases had no gene match. Germline CDR1 and CDR2: SGHTA and FQGNSA. The CDR3 is made up of 15 amino acids. The CDR3 spells CASSFRGGAGDTQYF. The CDR3 nucleotides are TGTGCCAGCAGCTTCCGCGGGGGGGCGGGAGATACGCAGTATTTT.